This T cell receptor beta chain came from a study of vaccination and CD4 T cells after COVID-19. Study at large: Participants received two doses of either BNT162b2 or mRNA-1273 vaccine. Study results and caveats: A nonsignificant rise from roughly 21 to 40 was seen in the median number of SARS-CoV-2-reactive clonotypes. Researchers looked at relatively few convalescent patients and had no early post-infection timepoints.

In regard to this clonotype: Its antigen remains unknown.

With V trimmed by 2 bases and J by 10 bases, 6 bases remained unmatched. CDR3 size: 13 residues. CDR1 and CDR2 (germline): SGHTA, FQGTGA. Via MiXCR, TCRdb re-called the PCR reads, giving one row per CDR3 protein. The repertoire holds fewer than 20,000 distinct CDR3 sequences, with approximately 60% as singletons. Convalescent patients tested SARS-CoV-2 PCR positive from March to December 2020, before Alpha, Beta and Delta emerged. Here the sequenced sample was CD4+ T cells from blood, taken after SARS-CoV-2 vaccination. The rearrangement joins TRBV7-3 to TRBJ1-2; 8 bases are a match to TRBD1. The TCR sequence derives from a human donor who had recovered from COVID-19. CDR3 bases: TGTGCCAGCAGCTTACAGGGGGCAACAGACTACACCTTC. Translation gives CASSLQGATDYTF.